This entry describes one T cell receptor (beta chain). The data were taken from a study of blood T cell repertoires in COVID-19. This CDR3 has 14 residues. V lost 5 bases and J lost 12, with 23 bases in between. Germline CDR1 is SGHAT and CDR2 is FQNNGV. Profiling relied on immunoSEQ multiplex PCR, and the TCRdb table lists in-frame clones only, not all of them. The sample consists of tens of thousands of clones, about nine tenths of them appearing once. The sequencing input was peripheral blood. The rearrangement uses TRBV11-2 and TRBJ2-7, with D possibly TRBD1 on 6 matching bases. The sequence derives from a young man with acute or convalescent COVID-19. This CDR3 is CASSVDRTAVLTYF. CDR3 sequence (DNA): TGTGCCAGCAGCGTCGACAGGACGGCCGTCCTGACGTACTTC.